The 26 T cell receptor beta chains presented below share a single source sample, sequenced in a study of blood T cell repertoires in COVID-19. This table comes from immunoSEQ multiplex PCR, and its TCRdb copy is limited to in-frame clones, with some not included. The data contain approximately 170,000 clones, 74% of them singletons. The sample was peripheral blood. Every receptor here comes from a woman of 80 years or more with acute or convalescent COVID-19.

This clone was seen only a few times. The V and J genes are TRBV5-1 and TRBJ2-2; 11 positions match TRBD1. Trimming at V came to 2 bases and at J to 2 bases, leaving 2 bases not matched to a gene. CDR1 SGHRS and CDR2 YFSETQ come from the germline V gene. The CDR3 is made up of 16 amino acids. CDR3 sequence (DNA): TGCGCCAGCAGCTTTGGACAGGGGGCTAACACCGGGGAGCTGTTTTTT. Translating gives CASSFGQGANTGELFF.

The chain uses TRBV4-1 and TRBJ1-5, with D uncertain. V was trimmed by 0 bases and J by 7 bases, leaving 13 bases between them. CDR3 size: 15 residues. From germline, CDR1 is MGHRA and CDR2 YSYEKL. CDR3 loop: CASSQDWPGGQPQHF. CDR3 sequence (DNA): TGCGCCAGCAGCCAAGATTGGCCGGGAGGGCAGCCCCAGCATTTT.

The sample holds one count of this clone. The chain couples TRBV6-5 to TRBJ2-7; D is perhaps TRBD1 (5 bases). Trimming pared 8 bases from V and 2 bases from J, leaving 10 bases between. The CDR3 is 12 residues long. The germline V gene has CDR1 MNHEY and CDR2 SVGAGI. The CDR3, as DNA: TGTGCCAGCGGGGCAGAGACCTACGAGCAGTACTTC. Its protein is CASGAETYEQYF.

This clone showed up just a few times. The chain employs TRBV7-8 and TRBJ2-7; D gene unclear. Trimming pared 5 bases from V and 4 bases from J, leaving 15 bases between. This CDR3 has 14 amino acids. CDR1 SGHVS and CDR2 FQNEAQ come from the germline V gene. The CDR3 here is CASSPWAYQYEQYF. DNA of the CDR3: TGTGCCAGCAGCCCGTGGGCCTATCAGTACGAGCAGTACTTC.

The chain is built from TRBV29-1 and TRBJ2-5; the D gene is possibly TRBD1 (7 bases). CDR1 SQVTM and CDR2 ANQGSEA come from the germline V gene. V lost 7 bases to trimming and J lost 5 bases, with 14 bases between them. The CDR3 length is 12 residues. This CDR3 is CSALPGGETQYF. CDR3 sequence (DNA): TGCAGCGCTTTACCAGGGGGGGAGACCCAGTACTTC.

The chain joins TRBV28 to TRBJ2-1; 11 nucleotides line up with TRBD2. The CDR3 has 15 residues. Germline CDR1 reads MDHEN; CDR2 reads SYDVKM. Unmatched junction bases numbered 1, after V lost 2 bases and J lost 4 bases. The CDR3 DNA follows: TGTGCCAGCAGTTTAAGACTAGCGGGATACAATGAGCAGTTCTTC. It encodes CASSLRLAGYNEQFF.

The V gene is TRBV19, the J gene TRBJ2-2; 9 positions match TRBD2. J was trimmed by 1 base and V by 9 bases; bases with no gene match: 3. The CDR3 is 14 residues long. Germline CDR1 reads LNHDA; CDR2 reads SQIVND (reference sequence). CDR3 loop: CASRLAVNTGELFF. Here the CDR3 DNA reads TGTGCCAGCAGACTAGCGGTGAACACCGGGGAGCTGTTTTTT.

The chain recombines TRBV18 with TRBJ2-7; 9 bases agree with TRBD1. This CDR3 has 15 amino acids. Germline V gene lookup returns CDR1 KGHSH and CDR2 LQKENI. With 2 bases clipped from V and 6 bases from J, the junction kept 8 bases outside the gene matches. The CDR3 region is CASSPGQGRLGEQYF. In DNA, the CDR3 is TGTGCCAGCTCACCAGGACAGGGGCGGTTGGGCGAGCAGTACTTC.

This rearrangement joins TRBV10-3 to TRBJ1-1; perhaps TRBD1 as D (6 bases). The germline V gene has CDR1 ENHRY and CDR2 SYGVKD. This CDR3 region has 13 residues. V was clipped by 6 bases and J by 3 bases, with 11 bases between them. The CDR3 nucleotides are TGTGCCATCAGAGTGGACAGCTACACTGAAGCTTTCTTT. Translated: CAIRVDSYTEAFF.

The rearrangement uses TRBV6-5 and TRBJ2-7; D is undetermined. CDR3 length equals 13 residues. CDR1 is MNHEY and CDR2 is SVGAGI in the germline V gene. Trimming removed 6 bases from V and 5 bases from J, with 14 bases in between. The CDR3 DNA reads as TGTGCCAGCAGCCCGAACGTTCGGGACGAGCAGTACTTC. Protein: CASSPNVRDEQYF.

This clone was recorded many times. The genes are TRBV6-5 and TRBJ1-4, with D possibly matching TRBD1 (5 bases). V was cut by 0 bases and J by 6 bases, with 8 bases left in between. This CDR3 comprises 14 residues. Germline V gene lookup returns CDR1 MNHEY and CDR2 SVGAGI. In DNA, the CDR3 is TGTGCCAGCAGTTACTCGTCGGGGGATGAAAAACTGTTTTTT. Its protein is CASSYSSGDEKLFF.

The J gene is TRBJ2-2, the V gene TRBV5-8; D unclear. Germline CDR1 is SGHTS and CDR2 is YDEGEE. V lost 2 bases and J lost 4, with 18 bases in between. The CDR3 extends over 17 amino acids. The CDR3: CASSFQELYATTGELFF. In DNA, the CDR3 is TGTGCCAGCAGCTTTCAAGAACTATATGCTACCACCGGGGAGCTGTTTTTT.

This sequence joins TRBV6-2 or TRBV6-3 and TRBJ2-1, with 9 bases aligning to TRBD2. The germline CDR1 and CDR2 sequences are MNHEY and SVGEGT. Germline trimming cut 2 bases from V and 6 bases from J; bases unmatched to any gene: 11. CDR3 length: 17 residues. DNA of the CDR3: TGTGCCAGCAGTTACCCCGCCGGGACTAGCTTTGCCAATGAGCAGTTCTTC. Its protein product is CASSYPAGTSFANEQFF.

The chain links TRBV11-2 to TRBJ2-2, with 8 positions matching TRBD2. CDR1 is SGHAT and CDR2 is FQNNGV in the germline V gene. The CDR3 is made up of 16 amino acids. V lost 2 bases to trimming and J lost 5 bases; unmatched junction nucleotides: 7. In DNA form, the CDR3 reads TGTGCCAGCAGCTTAAGTGCGGGAGGAGAGACCGGGGAGCTGTTTTTT. Translation gives CASSLSAGGETGELFF.

V gene TRBV6-4 combines with J gene TRBJ2-2; 9 nucleotides match TRBD2. The CDR3 has 15 amino acids. V trimming: 0 bases; J trimming: 4 bases; junction bases outside the gene matches: 0. Germline assignment: CDR1 MRHNA and CDR2 SNTAGT. CDR3 region: CASSDSSGSTGELFF. CDR3 coding DNA: TGTGCCAGCAGTGACTCTAGCGGGAGCACCGGGGAGCTGTTTTTT.

V usage is TRBV6-2 or TRBV6-3 and J usage is TRBJ1-1, with D unclear. Germline V gives CDR1 MNHEY, CDR2 SVGEGT. The CDR3 is 12 amino acids. Trimming removed 4 bases at V and 6 bases at J, with 9 bases between. CDR3: CASSLPSPEAFF. CDR3 bases: TGTGCCAGCAGTTTACCCAGTCCTGAAGCTTTCTTT.

The chain combines TRBV18 with TRBJ2-7; tentatively, D is TRBD2 (5 bases). The V end lost 6 bases, the J end lost 6 bases, and 12 bases lay between the germline ends. This CDR3 comprises 12 residues. The germline CDR1 and CDR2 sequences are KGHSH and LQKENI. CDR3 amino acids: CASSTSEGEQYF. The DNA for the CDR3 is TGTGCCAGCTCCACCTCCGAGGGCGAGCAGTACTTC. Full variable domain (rest looked up from reference TRBV18 and TRBJ2-7): NAGVMQNPRHLVRRRGQEARLRCSPMKGHSHVYWYRQLPEEGLKFMVYLQKENIIDESGMPKERFSAEFPKEGPSILRIQQVVRGDSAAYFCASSTSEGEQYFGPGTRLTVT.

V gene TRBV7-9 combines with J gene TRBJ2-2; D is possibly TRBD2 (6 bases). V gave up 5 bases and J gave up 0 bases, with 10 bases separating them. Per the germline V gene, CDR1 is SEHNR and CDR2 is FQNEAQ (reference sequence). This CDR3 spans 15 amino acids. The CDR3 spells CASSPSVSNTGELFF. For the CDR3, the DNA is TGTGCCAGCAGCCCTAGCGTTTCGAACACCGGGGAGCTGTTTTTT.

On this clone: The sample has other DNA sequences that encode this CDR3 too. This rearrangement joins TRBV5-1 to TRBJ1-6, with D unclear. The CDR3 has 13 residues. The V end was cut by 0 bases, the J end by 8 bases, with 6 bases between. Germline V CDR1 and CDR2: SGHRS, YFSETQ. Written as DNA, the CDR3 is TGCGCCAGCAGCTTGGCCGGTTATTCACCCCTCCACTTT. As protein: CASSLAGYSPLHF.

The rearrangement links TRBV5-1 to TRBJ2-5; a possible D gene is TRBD2 (6 bases). This CDR3 has 16 amino acids. Germline CDR1 reads SGHRS; CDR2 reads YFSETQ. Trimming left V 0 bases short and J 5 bases short, with 17 bases between. CDR3 sequence reads: CASSLDGGALGETQYF. The CDR3 DNA follows: TGCGCCAGCAGCTTGGACGGCGGGGCCCTAGGGGAGACCCAGTACTTC.

The chain has TRBV10-3 and TRBJ2-7; D is ambiguous. Germline loops: CDR1 ENHRY, CDR2 SYGVKD. The V end was cut by 1 base, the J end by 4 bases, with 5 bases between. This CDR3 is built from 12 residues. The chain's CDR3 is CAISELAYEQYF. CDR3 sequence (DNA): TGTGCCATCAGTGAGTTGGCTTACGAGCAGTACTTC.

J is TRBJ2-5 and V is TRBV29-1; D unresolved. The DNA end is more similar to TRBJ2-7, so the J call may be wrong. The CDR3 consists of 12 residues. Germline V gene lookup returns CDR1 SQVTM and CDR2 ANQGSEA. The CDR3 here is CSVRNYDYEQYF. CDR3 coding DNA: TGCAGCGTTCGTAACTACGACTACGAGCAGTACTTC.

The rearrangement links TRBV7-8 to TRBJ1-2, with D possibly TRBD1 on 6 matching bases. The CDR3 covers 14 residues. V shed 3 bases and J shed 2 bases, with 10 bases lying between them. Germline values: CDR1 SGHVS, CDR2 FQNEAQ. The CDR3 nucleotides read TGTGCCAGCAGCTTGGACAGTGGAAACTATGGCTACACCTTC. This sequence encodes CASSLDSGNYGYTF.

This rearrangement joins TRBV30 to TRBJ2-1; TRBD2 aligns across 13 bases. After removal of 1 base from V and 9 bases from J, the junction contained 6 bases not matched to a gene. The germline V gene encodes CDR1 GTSNPN and CDR2 SVGIG (reference sequence). The CDR3 is 15 residues long. CDR3 nucleotides: TGTGCCTGGAGTGGATGGACTAGCGGGAGTGGTGAGCAGTTCTTC. Residues: CAWSGWTSGSGEQFF.

This chain connects TRBV28 to TRBJ2-2; 8 bases line up with TRBD1. The CDR3 runs to 12 residues. From germline, CDR1 is MDHEN and CDR2 SYDVKM. J was trimmed by 12 bases and V by 6 bases; bases with no gene match: 6. CDR3 nucleotide sequence: TGTGCCAGCAGACGTACAGGGGGGAAGCTGTTTTTT. This codes for CASRRTGGKLFF.

The chain carries TRBV7-2 and TRBJ2-5; the match to TRBD2 covers 12 bases. The CDR3 totals 14 residues. V shed 5 bases and J 4 bases; nucleotides not matched to a gene: 2. Germline CDR1 SGHTA, CDR2 FQGNSA. The CDR3 spells CASSPGLAGETQYF. As DNA, the CDR3 is TGTGCCAGCAGCCCGGGACTAGCGGGAGAGACCCAGTACTTC.